This TCR beta chain was profiled in a study of cytomegalovirus exposure and HLA in healthy donors. Amplification used 60 Vbeta primers and 13 Jbeta primers. TCRdb keeps only in-frame clones here, not all; method: immunoSEQ multiplex PCR. The profile covers about 210,000 clones, with over 80% appearing a single time and roughly 6% taken by the ten largest. With 6 bases removed from V and 0 bases from J, the gap between germline ends came to 7 bases. Per germline, CDR1 KGHSH and CDR2 LQKENI. This CDR3 is 13 amino acids long. With regard to this clone: Its specificity is unknown.

Findings and caveats of the study: Upon later analysis, TCR association rates were observed to vary by HLA locus, being highest for DRB1 and lowest for HLA-C. Judged likely to be a sequencing artifact was a cluster of highly shared sequence variants. Researchers reported in a later analysis that common viral pathogens appeared linked to several top clusters.

Input material: PBMCs. V gene TRBV18 combines with J gene TRBJ2-3; D possibly corresponds to TRBD1 (6 bases). The clonotype comes from a man between 35 and 55 years old in good health and CMV-seropositive. In DNA, the CDR3 is TGTGCCAGCTCGACAGGTAGCACAGATACGCAGTATTTT. Translating gives CASSTGSTDTQYF.